What follows is one T cell receptor (beta chain) and its context. These data belong to a study of shared clonotypes between healthy human individuals. The wider study: A few men and two women, aged 18 to 49, were donors.

Data came from immunoSEQ multiplex PCR; TCRdb stores just in-frame clones and leaves some out. There are some 490,000 clones in the sample; approximately 81% occur only once, and roughly 13% lies in the top ten. The V gene lost 4 bases and the J gene lost 2 bases, with 11 bases spanning the gap. CDR3 length equals 15 residues. Germline assignment: CDR1 LNHDA and CDR2 SQIVND (reference sequence). The rearrangement links TRBV19 to TRBJ2-2; D may be TRBD1 (6 bases). What was sequenced was PBMCs. This receptor was taken from a woman aged 35 to 49 in good health. Some clones in this sample may be carry-over from other donors' samples. The CDR3, as DNA: TGTGCCAGTAGTACGACAGGAGGAAACACCGGGGAGCTGTTTTTT. Its protein product is CASSTTGGNTGELFF.